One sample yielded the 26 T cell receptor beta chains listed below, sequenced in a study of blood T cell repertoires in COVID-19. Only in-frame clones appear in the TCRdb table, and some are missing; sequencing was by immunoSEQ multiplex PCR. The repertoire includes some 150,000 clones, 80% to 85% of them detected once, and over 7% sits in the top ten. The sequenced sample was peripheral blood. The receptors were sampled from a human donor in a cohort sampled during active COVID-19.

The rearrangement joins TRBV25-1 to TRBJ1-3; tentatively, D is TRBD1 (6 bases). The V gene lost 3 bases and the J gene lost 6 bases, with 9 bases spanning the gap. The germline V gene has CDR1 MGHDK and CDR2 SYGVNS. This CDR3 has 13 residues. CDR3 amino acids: CASSEGAANTIYF. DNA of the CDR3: TGTGCCAGCAGTGAGGGGGCCGCAAACACCATATATTTT.

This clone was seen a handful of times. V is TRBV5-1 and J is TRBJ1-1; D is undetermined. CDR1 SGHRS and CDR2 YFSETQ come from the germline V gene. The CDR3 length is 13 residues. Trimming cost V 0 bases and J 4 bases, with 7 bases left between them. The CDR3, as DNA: TGCGCCAGCAGCTTGGAGGGAGGCACTGAAGCTTTCTTT. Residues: CASSLEGGTEAFF.

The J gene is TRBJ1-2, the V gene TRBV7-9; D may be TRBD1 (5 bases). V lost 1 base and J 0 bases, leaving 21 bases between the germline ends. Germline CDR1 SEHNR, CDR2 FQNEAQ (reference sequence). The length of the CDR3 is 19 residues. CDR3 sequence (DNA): TGTGCCAGCAGCTTAGTCCGGGGGATCGAACTCCCTCCTAACTATGGCTACACCTTC. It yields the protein CASSLVRGIELPPNYGYTF.

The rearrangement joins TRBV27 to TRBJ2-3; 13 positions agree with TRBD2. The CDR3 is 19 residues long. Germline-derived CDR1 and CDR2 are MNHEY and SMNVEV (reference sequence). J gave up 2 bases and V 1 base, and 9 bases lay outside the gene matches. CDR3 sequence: CASSLYLTSGGQNTDTQYF. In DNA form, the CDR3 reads TGTGCCAGCAGTTTATATTTGACTAGCGGGGGGCAGAACACAGATACGCAGTATTTT.

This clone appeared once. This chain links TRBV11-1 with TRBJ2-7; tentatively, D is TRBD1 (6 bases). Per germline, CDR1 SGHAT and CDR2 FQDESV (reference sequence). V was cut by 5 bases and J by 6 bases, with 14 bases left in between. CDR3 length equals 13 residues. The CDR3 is CASSVLRGAEQYF. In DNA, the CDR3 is TGTGCCAGCAGCGTCCTCAGGGGAGCCGAGCAGTACTTC.

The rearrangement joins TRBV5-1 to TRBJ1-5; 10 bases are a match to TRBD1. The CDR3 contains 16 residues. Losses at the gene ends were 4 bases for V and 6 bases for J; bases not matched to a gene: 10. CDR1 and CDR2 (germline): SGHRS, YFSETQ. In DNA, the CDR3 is TGCGCCAGCAGCCCGCTGAGGGACAGGGGCGGTCAGCCCCAGCATTTT. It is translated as CASSPLRDRGGQPQHF.

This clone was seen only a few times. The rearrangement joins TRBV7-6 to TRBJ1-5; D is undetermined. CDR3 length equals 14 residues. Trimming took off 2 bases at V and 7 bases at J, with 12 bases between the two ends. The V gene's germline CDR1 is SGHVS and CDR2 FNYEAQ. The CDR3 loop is CASSLLRSGQPQHF. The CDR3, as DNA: TGTGCCAGCAGCTTACTCAGGTCGGGACAGCCCCAGCATTTT. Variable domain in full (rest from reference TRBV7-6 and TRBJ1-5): GAGVSQSPRYKVTKRGQDVALRCDPISGHVSLYWYRQALGQGPEFLTYFNYEAQQDKSGLPNDRFSAERPEGSISTLTIQRTEQRDSAMYRCASSLLRSGQPQHFGDGTRLSIL.

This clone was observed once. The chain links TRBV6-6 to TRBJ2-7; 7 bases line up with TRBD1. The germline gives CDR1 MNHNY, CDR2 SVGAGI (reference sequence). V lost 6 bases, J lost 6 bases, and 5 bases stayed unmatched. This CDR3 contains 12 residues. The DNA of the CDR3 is TGTGCCAGCAGGCGTCCAGGGGGCGAGCAGTACTTC. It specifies CASRRPGGEQYF.

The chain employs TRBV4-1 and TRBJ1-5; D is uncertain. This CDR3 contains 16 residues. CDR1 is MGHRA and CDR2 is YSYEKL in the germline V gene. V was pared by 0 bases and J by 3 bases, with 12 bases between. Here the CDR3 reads CASSQDWPGINQPQHF. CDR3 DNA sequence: TGCGCCAGCAGCCAAGATTGGCCGGGGATCAATCAGCCCCAGCATTTT.

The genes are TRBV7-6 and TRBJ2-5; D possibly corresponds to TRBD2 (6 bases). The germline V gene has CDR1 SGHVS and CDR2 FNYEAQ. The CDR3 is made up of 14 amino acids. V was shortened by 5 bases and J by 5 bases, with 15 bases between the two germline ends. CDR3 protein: CASSPYGGVETQYF. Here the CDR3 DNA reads TGTGCCAGCAGCCCCTACGGAGGGGTGGAGACCCAGTACTTC. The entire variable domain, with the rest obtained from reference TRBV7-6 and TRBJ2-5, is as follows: GAGVSQSPRYKVTKRGQDVALRCDPISGHVSLYWYRQALGQGPEFLTYFNYEAQQDKSGLPNDRFSAERPEGSISTLTIQRTEQRDSAMYRCASSPYGGVETQYFGPGTRLLVL.

The CDR3 DNA sequence: TGTGCCAGCAGTGAAGGGCCAGGCTTAGACTATGGCTACACCTTC. It encodes CASSEGPGLDYGYTF. This chain connects TRBV6-1 to TRBJ1-2; D is ambiguous. Germline V gene lookup returns CDR1 MNHNS and CDR2 SASEGT. Trimming pared 1 base from V and 3 bases from J, leaving 12 bases between. The CDR3 is 15 amino acids.

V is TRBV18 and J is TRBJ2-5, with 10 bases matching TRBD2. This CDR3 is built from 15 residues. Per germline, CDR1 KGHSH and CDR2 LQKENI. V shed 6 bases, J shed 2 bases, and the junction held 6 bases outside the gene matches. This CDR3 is CASSPRTSGQETQYF. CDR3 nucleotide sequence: TGTGCCAGCTCGCCTCGGACTAGCGGACAAGAGACCCAGTACTTC.

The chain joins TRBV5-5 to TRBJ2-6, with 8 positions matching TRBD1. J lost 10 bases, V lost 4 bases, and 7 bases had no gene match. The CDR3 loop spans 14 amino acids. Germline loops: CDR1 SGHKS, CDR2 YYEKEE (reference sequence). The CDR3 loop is CASSPTGVGNVLTF. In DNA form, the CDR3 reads TGTGCCAGCAGCCCGACAGGGGTCGGAAACGTCCTGACTTTC.

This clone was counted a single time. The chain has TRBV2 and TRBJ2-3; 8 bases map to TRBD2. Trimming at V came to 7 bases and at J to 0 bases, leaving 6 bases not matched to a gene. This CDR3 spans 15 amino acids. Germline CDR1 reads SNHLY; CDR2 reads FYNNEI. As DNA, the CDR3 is TGTGCCAGCACTAAGCGGGGGCCGAGCACAGATACGCAGTATTTT. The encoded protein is CASTKRGPSTDTQYF.

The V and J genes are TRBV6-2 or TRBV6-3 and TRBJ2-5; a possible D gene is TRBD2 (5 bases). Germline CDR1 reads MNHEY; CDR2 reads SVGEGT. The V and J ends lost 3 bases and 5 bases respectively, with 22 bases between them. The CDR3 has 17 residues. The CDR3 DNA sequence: TGTGCCAGCAGTTATGAGGCAGGAGGACTCCTATCGGAGACCCAGTACTTC. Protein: CASSYEAGGLLSETQYF.

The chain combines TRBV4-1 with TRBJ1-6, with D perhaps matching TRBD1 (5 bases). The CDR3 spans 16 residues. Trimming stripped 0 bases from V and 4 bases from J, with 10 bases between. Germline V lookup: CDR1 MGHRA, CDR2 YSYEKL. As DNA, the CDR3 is TGCGCCAGCAGCCAAGATACAGGAAAGTATAATTCACCCCTCCACTTT. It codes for CASSQDTGKYNSPLHF.

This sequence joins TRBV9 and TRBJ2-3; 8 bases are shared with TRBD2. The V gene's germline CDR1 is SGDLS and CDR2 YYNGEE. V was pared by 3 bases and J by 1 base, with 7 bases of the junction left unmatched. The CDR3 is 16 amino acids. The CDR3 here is CASSARSAGGTDTQYF. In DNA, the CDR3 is TGTGCCAGCAGCGCCCGGTCAGCGGGGGGCACAGATACGCAGTATTTT.

DNA for the CDR3: TGTGCCAGCAGCCCCGTTACAGGGTTAGGTTCACCCCTCCACTTT. This translates into CASSPVTGLGSPLHF. The V call is TRBV5-5, the J call TRBJ1-6, with D tentatively TRBD1 (6 bases). Per germline, CDR1 SGHKS and CDR2 YYEKEE (reference sequence). Trimming cost V 4 bases and J 9 bases, with 17 bases left between them. CDR3 length equals 15 residues.

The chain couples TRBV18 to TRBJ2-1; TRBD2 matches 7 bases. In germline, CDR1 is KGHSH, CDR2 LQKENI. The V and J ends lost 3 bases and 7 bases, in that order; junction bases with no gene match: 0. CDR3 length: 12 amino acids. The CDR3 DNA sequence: TGTGCCAGCTCACCGGGGGGGAATGAGCAGTTCTTC. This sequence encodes CASSPGGNEQFF.

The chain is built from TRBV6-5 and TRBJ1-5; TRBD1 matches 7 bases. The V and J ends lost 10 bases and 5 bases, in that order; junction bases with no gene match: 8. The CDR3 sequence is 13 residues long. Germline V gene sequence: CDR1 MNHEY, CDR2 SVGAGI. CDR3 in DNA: TGTGCCACACGACAGGGCGACCATCAGCCCCAGCATTTT. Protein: CATRQGDHQPQHF.

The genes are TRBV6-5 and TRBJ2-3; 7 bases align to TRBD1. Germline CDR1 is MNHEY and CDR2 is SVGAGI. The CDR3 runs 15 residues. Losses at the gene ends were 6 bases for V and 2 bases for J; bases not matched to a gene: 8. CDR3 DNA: TGTGCCAGCAGCTCCTCGGGACAGCTCACAGATACGCAGTATTTT. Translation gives CASSSSGQLTDTQYF.

The DNA of the CDR3 is TGTGCCAGCAGTGTTAACCTACCTAGCAATCAGCCCCAGCATTTT. Its translation: CASSVNLPSNQPQHF. The chain employs TRBV2 and TRBJ1-5; D unclear. From germline, CDR1 is SNHLY and CDR2 FYNNEI. This CDR3 comprises 15 residues. V dropped 4 bases and J dropped 0 bases, with 10 bases sitting between them.

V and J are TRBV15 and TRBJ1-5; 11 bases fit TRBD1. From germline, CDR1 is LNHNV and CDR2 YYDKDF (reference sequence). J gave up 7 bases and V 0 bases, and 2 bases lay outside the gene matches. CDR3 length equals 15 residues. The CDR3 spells CATSREDRGLQPQHF. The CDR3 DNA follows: TGTGCCACCAGCAGAGAGGACAGGGGGCTCCAGCCCCAGCATTTT.

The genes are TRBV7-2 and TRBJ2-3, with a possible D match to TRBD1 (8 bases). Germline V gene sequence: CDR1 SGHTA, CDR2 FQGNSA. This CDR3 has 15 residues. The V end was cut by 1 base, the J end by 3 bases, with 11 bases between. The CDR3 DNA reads TGTGCCAGCAGCTTAGACAGGGGGGGGACAGATACGCAGTATTTT. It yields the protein CASSLDRGGTDTQYF.

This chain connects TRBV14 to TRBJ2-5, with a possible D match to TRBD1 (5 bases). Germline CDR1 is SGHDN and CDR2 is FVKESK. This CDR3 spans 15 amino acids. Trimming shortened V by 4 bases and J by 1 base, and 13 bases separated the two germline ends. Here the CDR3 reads CASSRGGQLQETQYF. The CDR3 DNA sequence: TGTGCCAGCAGCCGGGGCGGACAACTCCAAGAGACCCAGTACTTC.

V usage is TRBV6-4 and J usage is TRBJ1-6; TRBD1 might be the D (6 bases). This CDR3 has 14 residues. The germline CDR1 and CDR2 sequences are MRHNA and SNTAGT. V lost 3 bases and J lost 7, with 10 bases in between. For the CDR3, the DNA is TGTGCCAGCAGTGAGTACAGGGCAAATTCACCCCTCCACTTT. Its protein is CASSEYRANSPLHF.